Sequencing of this T cell receptor beta chain was carried out in a study of post-analysis software for immune sequencing data. Overall study findings and caveats: Elevated frequency relative to controls characterized several TRBV segments in patients, TRBV5-6, TRBV5-1 and TRBV20-1 among them.

Worth noting for this clonotype: Its antigen is not known. A much larger clone lies a single base off, so this may be a read error.

This CDR3 is 14 amino acids long. V was shortened by 6 bases and J by 4 bases, with 15 bases between the two germline ends. Germline CDR1 is MGHDK and CDR2 is SYGVNS. Unique molecular identifiers were carried by the TCR beta cDNA libraries. Using its own MiXCR run on the PCR reads, TCRdb lists one record per CDR3 protein. The sample carries a few hundred thousand distinct CDR3 sequences, 35% to 40% recorded once. What was sequenced was blood. The chain carries TRBV25-1 and TRBJ2-5; D is perhaps TRBD1 or TRBD2 (5 bases each). This receptor was obtained from a girl aged 10 to 17 with multiple sclerosis. The CDR3 loop reads CASSPPVGGETQYF. DNA for the CDR3: TGTGCCAGCAGCCCCCCAGTTGGGGGAGAGACCCAGTACTTC.